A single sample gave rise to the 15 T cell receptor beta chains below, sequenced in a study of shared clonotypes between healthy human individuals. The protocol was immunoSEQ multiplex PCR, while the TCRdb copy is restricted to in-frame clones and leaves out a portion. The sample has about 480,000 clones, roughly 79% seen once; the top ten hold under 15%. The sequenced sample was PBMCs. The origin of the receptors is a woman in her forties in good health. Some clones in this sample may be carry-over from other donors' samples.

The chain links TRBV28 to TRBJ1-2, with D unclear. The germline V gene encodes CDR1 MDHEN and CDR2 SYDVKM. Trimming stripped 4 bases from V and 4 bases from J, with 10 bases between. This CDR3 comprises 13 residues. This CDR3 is CASSSPPAYGYTF. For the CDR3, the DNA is TGTGCCAGCAGTTCCCCGCCAGCCTATGGCTACACCTTC.

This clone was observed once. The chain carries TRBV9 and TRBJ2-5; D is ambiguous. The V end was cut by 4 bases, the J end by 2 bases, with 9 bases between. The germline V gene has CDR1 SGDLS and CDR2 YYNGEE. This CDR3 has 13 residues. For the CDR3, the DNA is TGTGCCAGCAGCCTGCGTGGTCAAGAGACCCAGTACTTC. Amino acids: CASSLRGQETQYF. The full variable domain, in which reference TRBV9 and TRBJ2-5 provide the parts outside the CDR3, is DSGVTQTPKHLITATGQRVTLRCSPRSGDLSVYWYQQSLDQGLQFLIQYYNGEERAKGNILERFSAQQFPDLHSELNLSSLELGDSALYFCASSLRGQETQYFGPGTRLLVL.

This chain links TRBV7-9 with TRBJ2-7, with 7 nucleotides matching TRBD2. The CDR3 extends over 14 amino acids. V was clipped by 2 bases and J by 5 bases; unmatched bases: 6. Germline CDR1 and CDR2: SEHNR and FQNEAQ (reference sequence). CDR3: CASSLLAGDNEQYF. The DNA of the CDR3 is TGTGCCAGCAGCTTACTCGCGGGAGACAACGAGCAGTACTTC.

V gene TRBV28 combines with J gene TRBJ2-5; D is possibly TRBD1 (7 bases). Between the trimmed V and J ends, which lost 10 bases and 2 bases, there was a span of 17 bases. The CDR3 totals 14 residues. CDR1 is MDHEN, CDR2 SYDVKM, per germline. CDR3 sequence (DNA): TGTGCCACCCAAGCAGGGGGGAAGCAAGAGACCCAGTACTTC. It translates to CATQAGGKQETQYF.

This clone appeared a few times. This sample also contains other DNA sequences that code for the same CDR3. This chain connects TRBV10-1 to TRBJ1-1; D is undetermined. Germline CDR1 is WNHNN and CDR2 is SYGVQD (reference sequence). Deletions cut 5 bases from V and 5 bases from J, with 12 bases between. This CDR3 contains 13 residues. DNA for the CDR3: TGCGCCAGCAGTCGGGGTGTCAGTACTGAAGCTTTCTTT. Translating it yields CASSRGVSTEAFF.

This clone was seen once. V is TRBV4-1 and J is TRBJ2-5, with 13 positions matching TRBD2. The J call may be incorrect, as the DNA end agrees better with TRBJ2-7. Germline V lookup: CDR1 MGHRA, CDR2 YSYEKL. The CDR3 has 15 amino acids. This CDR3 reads CASSHGTSGNYEQYF. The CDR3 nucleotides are TGCGCCAGCAGCCACGGGACTAGCGGGAATTACGAGCAGTACTTC.

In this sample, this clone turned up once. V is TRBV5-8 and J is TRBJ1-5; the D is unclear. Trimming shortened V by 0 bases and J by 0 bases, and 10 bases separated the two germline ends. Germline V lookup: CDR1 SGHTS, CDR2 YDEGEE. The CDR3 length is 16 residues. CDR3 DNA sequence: TGTGCCAGCAGCTTGGAGCTGGGCCCTAGCAATCAGCCCCAGCATTTT. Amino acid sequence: CASSLELGPSNQPQHF.

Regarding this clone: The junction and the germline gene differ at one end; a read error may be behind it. This CDR3 is CASSLGQWKGEQYF. The DNA of the CDR3 is TGTGCCAGCAGCTTGGGGCAATGGAAGGGCGAGCAGTACTTC. The genes are TRBV5-3 and TRBJ2-7; maybe TRBD1 (5 bases). TRBV5-3 is an ORF for which the function is uncertain. CDR3 size: 14 residues.

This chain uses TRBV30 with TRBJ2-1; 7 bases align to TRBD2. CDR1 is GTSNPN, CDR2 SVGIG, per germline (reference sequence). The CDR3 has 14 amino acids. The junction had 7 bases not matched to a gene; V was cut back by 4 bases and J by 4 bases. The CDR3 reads CAWNRGGLYNEQFF. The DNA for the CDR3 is TGTGCCTGGAATCGCGGGGGACTTTACAATGAGCAGTTCTTC.

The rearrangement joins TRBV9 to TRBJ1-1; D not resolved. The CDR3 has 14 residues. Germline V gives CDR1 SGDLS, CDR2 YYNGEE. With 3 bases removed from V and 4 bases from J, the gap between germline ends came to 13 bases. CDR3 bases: TGTGCCAGCAGCGCACGGAACCTAGTCACTGAAGCTTTCTTT. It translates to CASSARNLVTEAFF.

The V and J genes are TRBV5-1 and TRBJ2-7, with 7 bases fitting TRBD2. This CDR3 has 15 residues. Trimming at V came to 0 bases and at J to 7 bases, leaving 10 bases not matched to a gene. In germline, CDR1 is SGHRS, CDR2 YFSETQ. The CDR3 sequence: CASSLASLAGGEQYF. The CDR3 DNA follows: TGCGCCAGCAGCTTGGCCTCGTTAGCGGGTGGGGAGCAGTACTTC.

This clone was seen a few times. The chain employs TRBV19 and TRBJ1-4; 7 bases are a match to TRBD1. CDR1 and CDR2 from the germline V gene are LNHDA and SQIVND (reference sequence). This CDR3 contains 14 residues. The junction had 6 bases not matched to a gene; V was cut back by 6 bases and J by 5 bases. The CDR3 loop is CASSNRDSNEKLFF. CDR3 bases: TGTGCCAGTAGCAACCGGGACAGCAATGAAAAACTGTTTTTT. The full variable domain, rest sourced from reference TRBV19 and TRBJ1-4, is DGGITQSPKYLFRKEGQNVTLSCEQNLNHDAMYWYRQDPGQGLRLIYYSQIVNDFQKGDIAEGYSVSREKKESFPLTVTSAQKNPTAFYLCASSNRDSNEKLFFGSGTQLSVL.

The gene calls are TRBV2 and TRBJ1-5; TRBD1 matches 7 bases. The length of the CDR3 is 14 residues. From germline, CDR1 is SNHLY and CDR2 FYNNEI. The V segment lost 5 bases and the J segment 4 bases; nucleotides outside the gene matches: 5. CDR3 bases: TGTGCCAGCAGTCCCCAGGGGGAGAATCAGCCCCAGCATTTT. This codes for CASSPQGENQPQHF.

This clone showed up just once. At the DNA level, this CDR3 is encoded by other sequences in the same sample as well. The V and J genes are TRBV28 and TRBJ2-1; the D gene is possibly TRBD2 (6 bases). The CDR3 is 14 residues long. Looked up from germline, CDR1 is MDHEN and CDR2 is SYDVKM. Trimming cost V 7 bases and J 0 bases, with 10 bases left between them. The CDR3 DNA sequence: TGTGCCAGCAAACCCGGGGGCTCCTACAATGAGCAGTTCTTC. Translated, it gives CASKPGGSYNEQFF.

The CDR3: CASSLGLADAEYF. CDR3 nucleotides: TGTGCCAGCAGCTTAGGACTAGCGGACGCGGAGTACTTC. The chain has TRBV7-9 and TRBJ2-5; TRBD2 aligns across 9 bases. V shed 1 base, J shed 12 bases, and the junction held 6 bases outside the gene matches. The CDR3 loop spans 13 amino acids. Germline V gene sequence: CDR1 SEHNR, CDR2 FQNEAQ (reference sequence).